Following are 25 T cell receptor beta chains from one sample sequenced in a study of blood T cells in healthy people across ages. A sample-barcoded 5' primer and a J-beta primer mix were used in a second PCR of roughly 6 to 11 cycles. In TCRdb, the 5' RACE reads were re-called with MiXCR into one record per CDR3 protein. The sample contains about 1.4 million distinct CDR3 sequences, approximately 59% of which appear only once. The sequenced sample was blood. These receptors all come from a man aged 18 to 35 in good health.

V usage is TRBV12-3 or TRBV12-4 and J usage is TRBJ2-7, with TRBD1 identical over 7 bases. J was trimmed by 0 bases and V by 4 bases; bases with no gene match: 15. This CDR3 is 18 amino acids long. CDR3 DNA: TGTGCCAGCAGTTCGTACCGGGACAGAAAATCGAGCTCCTACGAGCAGTACTTC. Translating it yields CASSSYRDRKSSSYEQYF.

This chain connects TRBV2 to TRBJ2-1; the match to TRBD2 covers 11 bases. The CDR3 sequence is 16 residues long. V shed 6 bases and J 8 bases; nucleotides not matched to a gene: 12. Germline V gene lookup returns CDR1 SNHLY and CDR2 FYNNEI. The CDR3 loop is CASRATSGASVDEQFF. The CDR3 DNA follows: TGTGCCAGCAGGGCGACTAGCGGGGCCTCCGTGGATGAGCAGTTCTTC.

The J gene is TRBJ1-5, the V gene TRBV7-8; unclear D gene. Trimming shortened V by 4 bases and J by 9 bases, and 25 bases separated the two germline ends. CDR3 length: 17 residues. CDR1 and CDR2 from the germline V gene are SGHVS and FQNEAQ. The DNA of the CDR3 is TGTGCCAGCAGCTCGGCGGACCGCCCAGCGCTCGGCGGGCCCCAGCATTTT. Amino acids: CASSSADRPALGGPQHF.

The V gene is TRBV25-1, the J gene TRBJ2-5; no clear D. This CDR3 region has 13 residues. The germline V and J ends were trimmed by 6 bases and 7 bases, with 15 bases remaining between them. Germline V gene lookup returns CDR1 MGHDK and CDR2 SYGVNS. CDR3 sequence (DNA): TGTGCCAGCAGGAGGCCCACGAATCGGACCCAGTACTTC. Amino acid sequence: CASRRPTNRTQYF.

The chain links TRBV20-1 to TRBJ2-1; D tentatively reads TRBD1 or TRBD2 (5 bases each). The germline CDR1 and CDR2 sequences are DFQATT and SNEGSKA (reference sequence). CDR3 size: 11 residues. V was pared by 8 bases and J by 9 bases, with 14 bases between. CDR3 in DNA: TGCAGTCGTGGTGGGACGCGTGAGCAGTTCTTC. Translation gives CSRGGTREQFF.

V usage is TRBV11-2 and J usage is TRBJ1-1; TRBD1 agrees at 7 bases. CDR1 and CDR2 (germline): SGHAT, FQNNGV. The V segment lost 5 bases and the J segment 0 bases; nucleotides outside the gene matches: 6. The CDR3 sequence is 15 residues long. DNA for the CDR3: TGTGCCAGCAGCATAACAGGGGACCTGAACACTGAAGCTTTCTTT. Its translation is CASSITGDLNTEAFF.

The CDR3 DNA reads TGCAGCGCCTTGTCCTTGAGCTCCTACGAGCAGTACTTC. Its translation: CSALSLSSYEQYF. The chain links TRBV29-1 to TRBJ2-7; no firm D call. CDR1 and CDR2 (germline): SQVTM, ANQGSEA. V was shortened by 7 bases and J by 0 bases, with 13 bases between the two germline ends. The CDR3 runs 13 residues.

This clonotype has only a few counts. The J gene is TRBJ2-7, the V gene TRBV24-1, with D unclear. Germline lookup yields CDR1 KGHDR and CDR2 SFDVKD. V was pared by 4 bases and J by 4 bases, with 4 bases between. The CDR3 is made up of 11 amino acids. CDR3 amino acids: CATSDPYEQYF. The CDR3 coding sequence is TGTGCCACCAGTGACCCTTACGAGCAGTACTTC.

V is TRBV6-2 or TRBV6-3 and J is TRBJ2-6; a possible D gene is TRBD1 (7 bases). The germline V and J ends were trimmed by 5 bases and 3 bases, with 14 bases remaining between them. Germline CDR1 is MNHEY and CDR2 is SVGEGT. This CDR3 contains 16 residues. CDR3 in DNA: TGTGCCAGCAGTCGCGCAGGGGGACTTGGGGCCAACGTCCTGACTTTC. This sequence encodes CASSRAGGLGANVLTF.

The chain links TRBV20-1 to TRBJ2-1, with D unresolved. V lost 7 bases and J lost 9, with 22 bases in between. In germline, CDR1 is DFQATT, CDR2 SNEGSKA (reference sequence). This CDR3 comprises 14 residues. The chain's CDR3 is CSVPIPNSRAEQFF. In DNA form, the CDR3 reads TGCAGTGTCCCGATACCCAATAGTAGGGCTGAGCAGTTCTTC.

This chain uses TRBV4-2 with TRBJ1-1; D ambiguous. CDR3 length: 14 residues. The V end lost 1 base, the J end lost 8 bases, and 14 bases lay between the germline ends. CDR1 and CDR2 (germline): LGHNA, YNFKEQ. The CDR3 sequence: CASSQGLMRMEAFF. The CDR3 DNA sequence: TGTGCCAGCAGCCAAGGGTTGATGCGAATGGAAGCTTTCTTT.

About this clonotype itself: With a much larger clone just one base away, this may be a read error. The chain combines TRBV9 with TRBJ2-5, with a possible D match to TRBD2 (5 bases). The CDR3 has 16 amino acids. Germline V gives CDR1 SGDLS, CDR2 YYNGEE. CDR3 in amino acids: CASSGGHLSYQEAQYF. CDR3 in DNA: TGTGCCAGCAGCGGAGGGCACCTCTCGTACCAAGAGGCCCAGTACTTC.

The chain links TRBV6-2 or TRBV6-3 to TRBJ2-4; perhaps TRBD2 as D (5 bases). The DNA end is more similar to TRBJ2-7, so the J call may be wrong. Per the germline V gene, CDR1 is MNHEY and CDR2 is SVGEGT. The CDR3 covers 15 residues. This CDR3 reads CASSHRILGSSEQYF. DNA of the CDR3: TGTGCCAGCAGCCACCGTATCTTGGGGAGCTCCGAGCAGTACTTC.

This clonotype was seen more than once but under ten times. The chain recombines TRBV20-1 with TRBJ2-7; TRBD2 matches at 11 bases. This CDR3 comprises 15 residues. The junction had 9 bases not matched to a gene; V was cut back by 6 bases and J by 2 bases. The germline V gene has CDR1 DFQATT and CDR2 SNEGSKA (reference sequence). The DNA for the CDR3 is TGCAGTGCCACAGGGACTAGCGGCAAACCCTACGAGCAGTACTTC. Its translation is CSATGTSGKPYEQYF.

The chain employs TRBV29-1 and TRBJ2-1; 8 nucleotides agree with TRBD2. The CDR3 covers 16 residues. The junction had 9 bases not matched to a gene; V was cut back by 5 bases and J by 0 bases. Germline values: CDR1 SQVTM, CDR2 ANQGSEA. The CDR3 sequence: CSVRGGSFTSYNEQFF. CDR3 bases: TGCAGCGTTCGGGGGGGCAGCTTCACCTCCTACAATGAGCAGTTCTTC.

This sequence joins TRBV5-1 and TRBJ2-5; 7 bases agree with TRBD1. In germline, CDR1 is SGHRS, CDR2 YFSETQ. This CDR3 is 15 amino acids long. Trimming removed 0 bases from V and 11 bases from J; junction bases left unmatched: 13. The CDR3 bases are TGCGCCAGCAGCTTGGTACAAGGGGGCCTCGAGGAGCAGTACTTC. It codes for CASSLVQGGLEEQYF.

The V gene is TRBV27, the J gene TRBJ2-7; D gene unclear. The CDR3 is 13 residues long. V lost 2 bases, J lost 3 bases, and 8 bases lay in between. Germline-derived CDR1 and CDR2 are MNHEY and SMNVEV (reference sequence). The CDR3 DNA reads as TGTGCCAGCAGTTTACGTCCAGTCTACGAGCAGTACTTC. Its translation: CASSLRPVYEQYF.

This clonotype was counted only a few times. The chain has TRBV29-1 and TRBJ2-7; the D gene is possibly TRBD1 (6 bases). CDR3 length: 12 residues. Trimming removed 3 bases from V and 3 bases from J, with 9 bases in between. Germline V gives CDR1 SQVTM, CDR2 ANQGSEA. This chain's CDR3 is CSVDIGGYEQYF. In DNA form, the CDR3 reads TGCAGCGTTGATATAGGGGGCTACGAGCAGTACTTC.

The chain recombines TRBV6-6 with TRBJ2-7; no clear D gene. The V end was cut by 3 bases, the J end by 0 bases, with 9 bases between. Germline V lookup: CDR1 MNHNY, CDR2 SVGAGI (reference sequence). The CDR3 is made up of 14 amino acids. In nucleotides, the CDR3 is TGTGCCAGCAGTTATGGGCGGATCTCCTACGAGCAGTACTTC. Encoded protein: CASSYGRISYEQYF.

The gene calls are TRBV29-1 and TRBJ2-5; 7 nucleotides match TRBD1. The tail of the sequence fits TRBJ2-7 better, so the J call may be wrong. The CDR3 length is 13 residues. Germline V gene sequence: CDR1 SQVTM, CDR2 ANQGSEA. This chain's CDR3 is CSVPGTDTYEQYF. The CDR3, as DNA: TGCAGCGTCCCCGGGACAGATACCTACGAGCAGTACTTC.

The V call is TRBV12-3 or TRBV12-4, the J call TRBJ1-1; the D gene is possibly TRBD1 (5 bases). The CDR3 covers 13 residues. V shed 0 bases and J shed 6 bases, with 8 bases lying between them. The CDR3 DNA follows: TGTGCCAGCAGTTTAGCCAGGGTCCCTGAAGCTTTCTTT. The encoded protein is CASSLARVPEAFF.

The chain links TRBV6-5 to TRBJ2-3, with D hard to call. Germline CDR1 is MNHEY and CDR2 is SVGAGI. The CDR3 length is 16 residues. Trimming removed 5 bases at V and 2 bases at J, with 17 bases between. CDR3 DNA: TGTGCCAGCAGTCAACGGGTGGGCAGCTCCACAGATACGCAGTATTTT. Its protein product is CASSQRVGSSTDTQYF.

The chain combines TRBV4-2 with TRBJ2-2; TRBD1 is a possible D gene (6 bases). V was clipped by 1 base and J by 2 bases, with 11 bases between them. This CDR3 comprises 16 residues. Per germline, CDR1 LGHNA and CDR2 YNFKEQ. In DNA, the CDR3 is TGTGCCAGCAGCCAAGGGGGGCTTTTCAACACCGGGGAGCTGTTTTTT. This translates into CASSQGGLFNTGELFF.

This chain joins TRBV7-2 and TRBJ2-2; D gene unclear. Trimming stripped 3 bases from V and 4 bases from J, with 24 bases between. The length of the CDR3 is 19 residues. CDR1 SGHTA and CDR2 FQGNSA come from the germline V gene. The CDR3 reads CASSFGHLYRPLRTGELFF. The CDR3 region has the DNA TGTGCCAGCAGCTTTGGTCATCTTTATCGTCCGTTACGCACCGGGGAGCTGTTTTTT.

The V and J genes are TRBV29-1 and TRBJ1-2, with a possible D match to TRBD1 (5 bases). The CDR3 consists of 14 residues. V was shortened by 0 bases and J by 7 bases, with 15 bases between the two germline ends. Germline assignment: CDR1 SQVTM and CDR2 ANQGSEA. The CDR3 DNA reads TGCAGCGTTGAAGAGGAGAGAGGGGCGGGTGGCTACACCTTC. Its protein is CSVEEERGAGGYTF. The full variable domain, with the rest looked up from reference TRBV29-1 and TRBJ1-2, is SAVISQKPSRDICQRGTSLTIQCQVDSQVTMMFWYRQQPGQSLTLIATANQGSEATYESGFVIDKFPISRPNLTFSTLTVSNMSPEDSSIYLCSVEEERGAGGYTFGSGTRLTVV.